These 9 T cell receptor beta chains originate from one sample sequenced in a study of technical replicates of blood from a few donors. The repertoire was sequenced with immunoSEQ multiplex PCR; TCRdb's copy has only in-frame clones and lacks some. This sample has roughly 70,000 clones, with roughly 97% found just once. Sequencing was carried out using T cells isolated from PBMCs. Receptors originate from a human donor in good health.

The chain links TRBV5-1 to TRBJ2-1, with a possible D match to TRBD1 (6 bases). The CDR3 totals 13 residues. Germline V CDR1 and CDR2: SGHRS, YFSETQ. With 8 bases removed from V and 4 bases from J, the gap between germline ends came to 13 bases. CDR3 sequence: CASGEQGYNEQFF. DNA of the CDR3: TGCGCCAGTGGGGAACAGGGTTACAATGAGCAGTTCTTC. Drawing the rest from reference TRBV5-1 and TRBJ2-1, the complete variable domain is KAGVTQTPRYLIKTRGQQVTLSCSPISGHRSVSWYQQTPGQGLQFLFEYFSETQRNKGNFPGRFSGRQFSNSRSEMNVSTLELGDSALYLCASGEQGYNEQFFGPGTRLTVL.

A single count supports this clone. The chain combines TRBV28 with TRBJ2-7; possible D gene TRBD2, 6 bases. The CDR3 totals 12 residues. The ends were cut back, 10 bases at V and 0 bases at J, with 10 bases in the middle. The germline CDR1 and CDR2 sequences are MDHEN and SYDVKM. The CDR3 is CATLAASYEQYF. CDR3 nucleotide sequence: TGTGCCACCTTAGCGGCCTCCTACGAGCAGTACTTC. Full variable domain (rest looked up from reference TRBV28 and TRBJ2-7): DVKVTQSSRYLVKRTGEKVFLECVQDMDHENMFWYRQDPGLGLRLIYFSYDVKMKEKGDIPEGYSVSREKKERFSLILESASTNQTSMYLCATLAASYEQYFGPGTRLTVT.

V and J are TRBV4-1 and TRBJ2-1; D not certain. This CDR3 spans 16 amino acids. V lost 3 bases and J lost 8, with 20 bases in between. Germline V gene data show CDR1 as MGHRA and CDR2 as YSYEKL. CDR3 DNA: TGCGCCAGCAGCCAGGAAAGCGCGAATAATTGGGATGAGCAGTTCTTC. This gives the protein CASSQESANNWDEQFF.

This chain links TRBV25-1 with TRBJ2-5, with D perhaps matching TRBD1 (5 bases). Germline assignment: CDR1 MGHDK and CDR2 SYGVNS. This CDR3 contains 15 residues. The V and J ends lost 6 bases and 5 bases respectively, with 19 bases between them. The CDR3 loop is CASSPTGFSGETQYF. DNA of the CDR3: TGTGCCAGCAGCCCCACAGGATTCAGTGGGGAGACCCAGTACTTC. Looking up the rest from reference TRBV25-1 and TRBJ2-5 gives the full variable domain: EADIYQTPRYLVIGTGKKITLECSQTMGHDKMYWYQQDPGMELHLIHYSYGVNSTEKGDLSSESTVSRIRTEHFPLTLESARPSHTSQYLCASSPTGFSGETQYFGPGTRLLVL.

This clone was observed once. This chain connects TRBV19 to TRBJ2-2; 7 bases match TRBD1. With 10 bases clipped from V and 4 bases from J, the junction kept 6 bases outside the gene matches. The CDR3 is 13 residues long. Germline V gene data show CDR1 as LNHDA and CDR2 as SQIVND (reference sequence). The CDR3 is CATLGTATGELFF. Written as DNA, the CDR3 is TGTGCCACACTAGGGACAGCCACCGGGGAGCTGTTTTTT.

V is TRBV14 and J is TRBJ2-5; the match to TRBD2 covers 8 bases. The junction had 14 bases not matched to a gene; V was cut back by 4 bases and J by 7 bases. Germline V CDR1 and CDR2: SGHDN, FVKESK. The CDR3 sequence is 16 residues long. The CDR3 DNA reads as TGTGCCAGCAGCCCTTTCGGGCGGGAGGAGGTTGGGACCCAGTACTTC. This sequence encodes CASSPFGREEVGTQYF.

V usage is TRBV27 and J usage is TRBJ2-7; D is possibly TRBD1 (6 bases). The CDR3 has 16 amino acids. Trimming stripped 5 bases from V and 0 bases from J, with 17 bases between. Germline V gives CDR1 MNHEY, CDR2 SMNVEV (reference sequence). The CDR3 sequence: CASSPPGHLNSYEQYF. In nucleotides, the CDR3 is TGTGCCAGCAGTCCTCCGGGACACTTAAACTCCTACGAGCAGTACTTC.

The gene calls are TRBV4-3 and TRBJ2-1; D is perhaps TRBD2 (5 bases). The germline CDR1 and CDR2 sequences are LGHNA and YSLEER. The CDR3 is made up of 13 amino acids. Deletions cut 1 base from V and 6 bases from J, with 7 bases between. The CDR3 reads CASSQAGFNEQFF. CDR3 in DNA: TGCGCCAGCAGCCAAGCGGGATTCAATGAGCAGTTCTTC.

J is TRBJ2-1 and V is TRBV6-1, with D maybe TRBD2 (6 bases). V was cut by 2 bases and J by 3 bases, with 11 bases left in between. Germline CDR1 is MNHNS and CDR2 is SASEGT. The CDR3 covers 15 residues. In nucleotides, the CDR3 is TGTGCCAGCAGTGAAATGGGGGGTATCTACAATGAGCAGTTCTTC. Translated: CASSEMGGIYNEQFF.